The subject of this entry is one T cell receptor beta chain. The germline CDR1 and CDR2 sequences are SQVTM and ANQGSEA. The CDR3 totals 16 residues. Trimming removed 4 bases from V and 2 bases from J, with 17 bases in between. The record originates from a study of cytomegalovirus exposure and HLA in healthy donors. The PCR ran on 60 Vbeta and 13 Jbeta primers. The repertoire was sequenced with immunoSEQ multiplex PCR; TCRdb's copy has only in-frame clones and lacks some. The sample carries about 100,000 clones, approximately 89% recorded once. The TCR sequence derives from a man younger than 40 in good health and CMV-seronegative. Material for sequencing was PBMCs. This chain joins TRBV29-1 and TRBJ1-4; D unclear. The CDR3 DNA is TGCAGCGTTGCGGGAGCAACCGTTGGGACTAATGAAAAACTGTTTTTT. Protein product: CSVAGATVGTNEKLFF.